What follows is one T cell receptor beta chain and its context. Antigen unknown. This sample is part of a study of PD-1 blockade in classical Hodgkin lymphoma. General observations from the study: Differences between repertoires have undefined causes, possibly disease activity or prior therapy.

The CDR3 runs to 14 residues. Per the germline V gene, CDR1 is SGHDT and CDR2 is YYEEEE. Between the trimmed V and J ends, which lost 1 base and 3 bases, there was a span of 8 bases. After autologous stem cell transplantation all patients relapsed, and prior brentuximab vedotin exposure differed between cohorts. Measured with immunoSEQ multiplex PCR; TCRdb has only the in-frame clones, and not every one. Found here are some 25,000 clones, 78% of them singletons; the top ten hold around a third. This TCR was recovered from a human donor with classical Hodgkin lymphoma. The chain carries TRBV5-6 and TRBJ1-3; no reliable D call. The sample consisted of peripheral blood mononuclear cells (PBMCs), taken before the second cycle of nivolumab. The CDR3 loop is CASSLYGVGNTIYF. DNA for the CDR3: TGTGCCAGCAGCTTGTACGGGGTTGGAAACACCATATATTTT. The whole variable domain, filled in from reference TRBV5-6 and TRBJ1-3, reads DAGVTQSPTHLIKTRGQQVTLRCSPKSGHDTVSWYQQALGQGPQFIFQYYEEEERQRGNFPDRFSGHQFPNYSSELNVNALLLGDSALYLCASSLYGVGNTIYFGEGSWLTVV.